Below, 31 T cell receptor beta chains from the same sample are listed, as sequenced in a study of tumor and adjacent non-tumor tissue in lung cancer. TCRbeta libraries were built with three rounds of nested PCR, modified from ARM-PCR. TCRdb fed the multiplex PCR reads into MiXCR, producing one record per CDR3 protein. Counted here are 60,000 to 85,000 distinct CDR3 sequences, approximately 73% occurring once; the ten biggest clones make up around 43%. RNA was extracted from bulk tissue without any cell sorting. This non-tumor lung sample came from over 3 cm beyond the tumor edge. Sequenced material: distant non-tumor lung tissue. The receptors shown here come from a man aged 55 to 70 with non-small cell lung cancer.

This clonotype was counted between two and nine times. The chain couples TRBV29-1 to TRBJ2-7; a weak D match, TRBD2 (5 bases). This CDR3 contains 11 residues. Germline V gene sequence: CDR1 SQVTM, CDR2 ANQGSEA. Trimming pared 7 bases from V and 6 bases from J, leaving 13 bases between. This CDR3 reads CSATGSPEQYF. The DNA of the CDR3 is TGCAGCGCCACGGGGAGTCCCGAGCAGTACTTC.

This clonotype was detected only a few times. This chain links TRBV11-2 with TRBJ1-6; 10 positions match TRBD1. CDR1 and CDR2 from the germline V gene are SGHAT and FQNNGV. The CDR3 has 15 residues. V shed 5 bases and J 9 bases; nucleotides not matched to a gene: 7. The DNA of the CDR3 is TGTGCCAGCAGCCCCGACAGGGGGCTAGGTTCACCCCTCCACTTT. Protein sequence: CASSPDRGLGSPLHF.

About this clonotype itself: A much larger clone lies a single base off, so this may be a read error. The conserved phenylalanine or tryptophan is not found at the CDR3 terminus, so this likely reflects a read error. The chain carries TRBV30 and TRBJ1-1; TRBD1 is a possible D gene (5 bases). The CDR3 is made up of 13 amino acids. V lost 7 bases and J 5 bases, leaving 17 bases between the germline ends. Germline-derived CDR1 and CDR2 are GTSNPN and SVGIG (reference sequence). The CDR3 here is CAYSLVQGTEAFY. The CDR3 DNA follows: TGTGCCTACTCTCTAGTTCAGGGAACTGAAGCTTTCTAT.

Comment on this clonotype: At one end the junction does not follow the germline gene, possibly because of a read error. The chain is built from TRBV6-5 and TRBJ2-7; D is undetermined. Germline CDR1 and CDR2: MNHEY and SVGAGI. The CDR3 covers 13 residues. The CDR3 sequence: CASSSGRIYDQYF. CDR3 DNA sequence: TGTGCCAGCAGTTCCGGACGGATCTACGACCAGTACTTC.

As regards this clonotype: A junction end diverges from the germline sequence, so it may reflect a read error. In nucleotides, the CDR3 is TGTGCCGGCAGTTACGGGGCTGGACAGGTATACGAGCAGTACTTC. Translation gives CAGSYGAGQVYEQYF. V is TRBV6-5 and J is TRBJ2-7, with 7 bases fitting TRBD1. The CDR3 extends over 15 amino acids. Germline CDR1 is MNHEY and CDR2 is SVGAGI.

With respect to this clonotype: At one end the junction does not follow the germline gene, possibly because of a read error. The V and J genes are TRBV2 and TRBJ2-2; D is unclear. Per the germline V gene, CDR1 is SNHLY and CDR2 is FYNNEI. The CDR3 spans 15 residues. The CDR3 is CVSSASGENTGELFF. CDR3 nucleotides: TGTGTCAGCAGTGCTTCCGGAGAGAACACCGGGGAGCTGTTTTTT.

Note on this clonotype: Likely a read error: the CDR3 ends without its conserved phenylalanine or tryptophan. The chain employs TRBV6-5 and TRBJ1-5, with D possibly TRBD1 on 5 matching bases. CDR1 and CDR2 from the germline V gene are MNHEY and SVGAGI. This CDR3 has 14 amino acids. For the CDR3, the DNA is TGTACCAGCAGGCGACTTCAGGGAGGTCAGCTCCAGCATCTT. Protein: CTSRRLQGGQLQHL.

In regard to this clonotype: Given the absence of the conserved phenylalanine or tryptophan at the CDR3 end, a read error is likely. Here the CDR3 reads CASSLGGYGYTV. CDR3 coding DNA: TGTGCCAGCAGCTTGGGGGGTTATGGCTACACCGTC. This chain joins TRBV5-5 and TRBJ1-2; the D is unclear. Trimming shortened V by 0 bases and J by 5 bases, and 5 bases separated the two germline ends. CDR1 and CDR2 from the germline V gene are SGHKS and YYEKEE (reference sequence). This CDR3 region has 12 residues.

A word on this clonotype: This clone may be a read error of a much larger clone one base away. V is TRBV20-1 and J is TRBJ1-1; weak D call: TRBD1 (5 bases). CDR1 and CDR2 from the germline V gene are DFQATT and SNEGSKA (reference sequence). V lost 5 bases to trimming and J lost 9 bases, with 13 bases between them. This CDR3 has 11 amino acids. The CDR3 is CSAAPGAQAFF. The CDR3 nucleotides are TGCAGTGCTGCTCCCGGGGCCCAAGCTTTCTTT.

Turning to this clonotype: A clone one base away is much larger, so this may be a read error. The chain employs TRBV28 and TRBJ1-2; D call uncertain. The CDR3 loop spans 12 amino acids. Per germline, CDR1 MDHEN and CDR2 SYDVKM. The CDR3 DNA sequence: TGTGCCATCAGTTTTGGGGACTATGGCTACACCTTC. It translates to CAISFGDYGYTF.

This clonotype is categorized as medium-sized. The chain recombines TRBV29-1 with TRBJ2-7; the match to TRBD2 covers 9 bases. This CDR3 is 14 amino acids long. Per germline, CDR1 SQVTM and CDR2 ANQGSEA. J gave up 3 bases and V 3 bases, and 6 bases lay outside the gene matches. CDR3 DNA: TGCAGCGTTGAGGAAGCTAGCGGGATCTACGAGCAGTACTTC. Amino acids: CSVEEASGIYEQYF.

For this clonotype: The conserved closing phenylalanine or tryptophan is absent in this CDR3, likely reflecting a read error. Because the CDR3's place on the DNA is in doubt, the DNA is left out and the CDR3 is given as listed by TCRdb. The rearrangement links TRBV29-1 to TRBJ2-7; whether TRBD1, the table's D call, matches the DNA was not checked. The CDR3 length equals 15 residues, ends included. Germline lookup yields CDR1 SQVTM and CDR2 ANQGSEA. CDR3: CSAARGGQGSHEHYY.

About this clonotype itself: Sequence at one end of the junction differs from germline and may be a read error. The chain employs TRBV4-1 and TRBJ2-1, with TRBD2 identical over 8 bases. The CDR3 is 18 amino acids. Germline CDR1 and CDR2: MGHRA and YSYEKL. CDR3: CASNQGWREVGSYNEQFF. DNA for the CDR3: TGCGCTAGCAACCAAGGCTGGCGGGAGGTCGGTTCCTACAATGAGCAGTTCTTC.

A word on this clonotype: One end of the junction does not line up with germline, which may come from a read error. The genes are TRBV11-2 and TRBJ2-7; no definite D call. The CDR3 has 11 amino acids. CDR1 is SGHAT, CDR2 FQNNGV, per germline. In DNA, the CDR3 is TGTGCCAGCAGCGGTCATGGCGAGAAGTACTTC. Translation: CASSGHGEKYF.

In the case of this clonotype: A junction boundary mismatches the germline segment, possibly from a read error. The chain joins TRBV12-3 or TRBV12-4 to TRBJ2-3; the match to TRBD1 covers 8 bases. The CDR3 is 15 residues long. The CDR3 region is CTSSFGQGFIDTQYF. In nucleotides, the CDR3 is TGTACCAGCAGTTTCGGACAGGGCTTCATAGATACGCAGTATTTT.

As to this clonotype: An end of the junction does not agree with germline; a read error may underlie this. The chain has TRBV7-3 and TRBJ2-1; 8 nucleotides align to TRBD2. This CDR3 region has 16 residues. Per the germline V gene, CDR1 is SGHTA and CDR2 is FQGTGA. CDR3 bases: TGTACCAGCAGTCCCTTAGCGGGGAGATCCTACAATGAGCAGTTCTTC. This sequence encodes CTSSPLAGRSYNEQFF.

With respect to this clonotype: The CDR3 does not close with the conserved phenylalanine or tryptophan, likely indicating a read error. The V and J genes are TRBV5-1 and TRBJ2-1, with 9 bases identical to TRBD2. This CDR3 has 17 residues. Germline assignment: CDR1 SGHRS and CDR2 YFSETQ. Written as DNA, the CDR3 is TGTGCCAGCAGGAAAGTTTGGATTAGCGGGAGTCGGAATGAGCAGTTCCTC. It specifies CASRKVWISGSRNEQFL.

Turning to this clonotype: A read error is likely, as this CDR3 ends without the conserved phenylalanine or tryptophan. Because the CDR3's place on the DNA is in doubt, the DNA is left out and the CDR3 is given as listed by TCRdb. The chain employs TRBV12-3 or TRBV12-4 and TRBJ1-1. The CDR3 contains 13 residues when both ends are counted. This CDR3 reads CASSLSRSIETFL.

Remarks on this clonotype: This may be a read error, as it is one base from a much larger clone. CDR3 coding DNA: TGTGCCACCTGTGATGCCCGCGTCGGGACAGGGTCTAGAGCCAAAAACATTCAGTACTTC. Residues: CATCDARVGTGSRAKNIQYF. The genes are TRBV24-1 and TRBJ2-4, with 9 bases fitting TRBD1. CDR1 is KGHDR, CDR2 SFDVKD, per germline. There are 20 residues in the CDR3.

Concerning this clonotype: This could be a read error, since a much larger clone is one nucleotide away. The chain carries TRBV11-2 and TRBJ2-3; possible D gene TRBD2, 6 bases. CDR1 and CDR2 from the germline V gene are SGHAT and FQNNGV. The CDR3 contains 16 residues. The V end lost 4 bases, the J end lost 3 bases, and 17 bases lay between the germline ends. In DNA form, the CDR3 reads TGTGCCAGCAGCTCGTGGGGCCAGCTAGCGACAGATACGCAGTATTTT. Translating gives CASSSWGQLATDTQYF.

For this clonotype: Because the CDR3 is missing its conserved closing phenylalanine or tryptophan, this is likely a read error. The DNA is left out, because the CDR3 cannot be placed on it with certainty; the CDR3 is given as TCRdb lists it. The CDR3 reads CAISLYPLAKNIRYS. This sequence joins TRBV28 and TRBJ2-4. Germline assignment: CDR1 MDHEN and CDR2 SYDVKM. Termini included, the CDR3 measures 15 amino acids.

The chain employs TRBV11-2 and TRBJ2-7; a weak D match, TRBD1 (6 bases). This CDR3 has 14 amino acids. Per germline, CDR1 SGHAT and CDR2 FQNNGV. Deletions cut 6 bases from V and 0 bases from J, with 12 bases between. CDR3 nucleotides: TGTGCCAGCAGTTTATGGGACATCTCCTACGAGCAGTACTTC. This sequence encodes CASSLWDISYEQYF. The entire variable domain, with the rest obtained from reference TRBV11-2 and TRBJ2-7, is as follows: EAGVAQSPRYKIIEKRQSVAFWCNPISGHATLYWYQQILGQGPKLLIQFQNNGVVDDSQLPKDRFSAERLKGVDSTLKIQPAKLEDSAVYLCASSLWDISYEQYFGPGTRLTVT.

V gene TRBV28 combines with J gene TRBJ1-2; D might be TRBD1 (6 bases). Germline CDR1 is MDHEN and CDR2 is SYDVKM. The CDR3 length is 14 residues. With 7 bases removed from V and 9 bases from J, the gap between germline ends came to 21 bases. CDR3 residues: CASNPLGTKNSYTF. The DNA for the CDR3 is TGTGCCAGCAATCCACTAGGGACAAAAAATAGCTACACCTTC.

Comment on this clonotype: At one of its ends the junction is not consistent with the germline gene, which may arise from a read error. CDR3 sequence reads: CASKDTWGSYNQQFF. In nucleotides, the CDR3 is TGTGCCAGCAAGGACACTTGGGGCTCTTACAATCAGCAGTTCTTC. The rearrangement links TRBV6-1 to TRBJ2-1; TRBD1 is a possible D gene (5 bases). This CDR3 has 15 residues. The germline V gene has CDR1 MNHNS and CDR2 SASEGT.

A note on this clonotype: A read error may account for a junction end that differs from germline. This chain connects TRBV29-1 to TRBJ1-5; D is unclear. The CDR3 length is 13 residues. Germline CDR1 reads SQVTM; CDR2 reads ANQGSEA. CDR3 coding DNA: TGCAGAGTTGAAGTGGGTAGCATTCAGCCCCAGCATTTT. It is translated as CRVEVGSIQPQHF. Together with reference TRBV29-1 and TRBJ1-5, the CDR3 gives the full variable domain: SAVISQKPSRDICQRGTSLTIQCQVDSQVTMMFWYRQQPGQSLTLIATANQGSEATYESGFVIDKFPISRPNLTFSTLTVSNMSPEDSSIYLCRVEVGSIQPQHFGDGTRLSIL.

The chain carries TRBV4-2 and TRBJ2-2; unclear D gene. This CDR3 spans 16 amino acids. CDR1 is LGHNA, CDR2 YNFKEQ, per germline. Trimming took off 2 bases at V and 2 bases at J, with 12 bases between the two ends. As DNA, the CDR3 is TGTGCCAGCAGCCAATACATGGGATCTAACACCGGGGAGCTGTTTTTT. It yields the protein CASSQYMGSNTGELFF.

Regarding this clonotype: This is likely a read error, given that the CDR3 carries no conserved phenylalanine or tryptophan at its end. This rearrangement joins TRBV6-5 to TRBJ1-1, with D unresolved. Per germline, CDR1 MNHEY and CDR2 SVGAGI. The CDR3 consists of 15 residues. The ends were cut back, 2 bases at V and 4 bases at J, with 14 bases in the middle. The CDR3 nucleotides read TGTGCCAGCAGTTACGGCTGTCAGTTGTCCACTGAAGCTTTCCTT. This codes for CASSYGCQLSTEAFL.

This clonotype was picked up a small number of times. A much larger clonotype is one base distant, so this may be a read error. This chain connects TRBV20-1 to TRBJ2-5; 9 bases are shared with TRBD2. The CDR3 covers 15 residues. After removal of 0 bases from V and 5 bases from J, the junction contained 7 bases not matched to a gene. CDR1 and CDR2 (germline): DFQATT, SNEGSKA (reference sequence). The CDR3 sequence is CSARDPGTSHETQYF. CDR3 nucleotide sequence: TGCAGTGCTAGAGACCCCGGGACTAGCCACGAGACCCAGTACTTC.

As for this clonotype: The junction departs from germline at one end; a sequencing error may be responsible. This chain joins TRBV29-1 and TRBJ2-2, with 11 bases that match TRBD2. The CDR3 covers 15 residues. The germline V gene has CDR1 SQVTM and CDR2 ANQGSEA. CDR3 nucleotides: TGCAACGTTCGCAGGGGGACTAGCGGCACCGGGGAGCTGTTTTTT. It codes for CNVRRGTSGTGELFF.

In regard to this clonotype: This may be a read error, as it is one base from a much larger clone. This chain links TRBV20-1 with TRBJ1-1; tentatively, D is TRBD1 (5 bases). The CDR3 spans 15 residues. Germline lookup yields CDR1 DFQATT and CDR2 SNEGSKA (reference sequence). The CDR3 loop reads CRAKRVDTTNTEAFF. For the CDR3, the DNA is TGCAGAGCTAAGCGTGTGGACACCACCAACACTGAAGCTTTCTTT.

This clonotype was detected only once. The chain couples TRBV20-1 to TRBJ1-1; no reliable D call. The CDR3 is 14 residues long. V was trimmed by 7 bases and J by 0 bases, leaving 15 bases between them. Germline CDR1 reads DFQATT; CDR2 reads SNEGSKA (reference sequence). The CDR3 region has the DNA TGCAGTGGGTGGATGACGGCCTTGAACACTGAAGCTTTCTTT. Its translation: CSGWMTALNTEAFF.